This T cell receptor beta chain was obtained from a study of CD8 T cells in Susac syndrome (dated 2019 in TCRdb). Background for the entire study: Of the Susac syndrome patients who were sequenced, more than five had clinically active disease and roughly 8 were in clinical remission. At blood withdrawal, Susac syndrome patients were either therapy-naive, taking corticosteroids (in some cases with IVIg as well), or taking IVIg alone. The study used repertoire sequencing to test whether antigen drove CD8+ T cell activation and differentiation in Susac syndrome.

The CDR3 measures 13 amino acids from cysteine to phenylalanine. Solely the CDR3 DNA is kept, with 39 bases framed from the first base. The V and J ends are trimmed by 3 bases and 2 bases, leaving 7 bases between them. The germline V gene (reference sequence) yields LGHDT for CDR1 and YNNKEL for CDR2. Worth noting for this clonotype: The antigen this receptor binds is unknown. The sample holds no much larger clone one base away, and base qualities are not on file.

RNA was extracted using the RNeasy kit, and about 0.45 to 1 ug of the RNA was reverse transcribed with random hexamers. TCR beta CDR3 regions were amplified with the immunoSEQ multiplex PCR assay covering 54 Vbeta and 13 Jbeta segments. PCR amplification bias was corrected using a synthetic template baseline for primer optimization and computational correction. The authors' analysis ran thus. Reads were annotated to V, D and J genes according to IMGT and were analyzed with immunoSEQ Analyzer, with only productive sequences retained. Clonality was calculated as one minus the Shannon entropy normalized by log2 of the number of productive unique sequences. For each patient and control, public and private clones were evaluated within the 100 most prevalent clones. Clones were defined as Susac-specific if absent from the healthy and MS cohorts, from over a thousand published viral clones and from other ImmuneACCESS disease sequences. TCRdb ran its own pipeline on the public reads, namely fastp trimming at Q25 and MiXCR clone calling, and kept in-frame beta chains. Each CDR3 protein gets just one entry, which takes the most common genes and DNA from the rows behind it. TCRdb, not the authors, supplied the V and J calls. This sample holds 210,000 or so distinct CDR3 sequences; less than 95% were observed only once. 0.15% to 0.2% of the sample lies in the top ten.

The full study reports these points: The number of individuals in the TCR sequencing and HLA analysis was recognized as being relatively small. In the CD4+ T cell repertoire of Susac syndrome patients, clonal expansion was not detected.

High-throughput TCR beta sequencing profiled peripheral blood CD8+ and CD4+ T cells from healthy donors, Susac syndrome patients and multiple sclerosis patients. Susac syndrome patients met recently defined diagnostic criteria for definite or probable disease. Bulk CD8+ and CD4+ T cells were purified by magnetic negative isolation, while CD8+ TEMRA cells were enriched using FACS. Blood was collected in EDTA tubes and processed within 24 hours, with PBMCs isolated through density gradient centrifugation. PBMCs intended for TCR sequencing were cryopreserved in liquid nitrogen and thawed later in a water bath at 37 degrees C. Purity of sorted or isolated CD4+, CD8+ and CD8+ TEMRA cells was at least 90%.

The sample consisted of CD4+ T cells from PBMCs. The clonotype originates from a human donor with Susac syndrome. The rearranged chain carries TRBV3-1 and TRBJ2-5, with the D gene uncertain. The CDR3 in this case is CASSHNRQETQYF. The DNA sequence follows: TGTGCCAGCAGCCACAACCGGCAAGAGACCCAGTACTTC.